What follows are 27 T cell receptor beta chains derived from one specimen sequenced in a study of cytomegalovirus exposure and HLA in healthy donors (dated by TCRdb to the late 2010s). Receptors were amplified or captured by the immunoSEQ multiplex PCR assay. The multiplex PCR relied on a mix of 60 forward primers for TCR Vbeta segments and 13 reverse primers for TCR Jbeta segments. In TCRdb, the immuneACCESS table is reduced to in-frame sequences with V and J assigned. These tables do not hold every clone; where another copy was compared, an unresolved V gene accounts for under half, and the others remain unexplained. The sample table shows roughly 130,000 clones, and more than 65% are seen once. The top ten clonotypes cover roughly 3% of the sample. Sequences were obtained from PBMCs. These receptor sequences come from a woman between 18 and 30 years old in good health and CMV-seropositive.

The rearrangement joins TRBV6-5 to TRBJ2-1; no firm D call. Germline V CDR1 and CDR2: MNHEY, SVGAGI. V was clipped by 0 bases and J by 8 bases, with 8 bases between them. The CDR3 is made up of 13 amino acids. CDR3 amino acids: CASSYSIEDEQFF. In DNA, the CDR3 is TGTGCCAGCAGTTACTCGATAGAGGATGAGCAGTTCTTC.

The chain is built from TRBV7-2 and TRBJ2-1, with D maybe TRBD2 (5 bases). Per germline, CDR1 SGHTA and CDR2 FQGNSA. The CDR3 is 15 residues long. V was clipped by 0 bases and J by 6 bases, with 12 bases between them. Written as DNA, the CDR3 is TGTGCCAGCAGCTTAGCAGGGCTCGAGGGCAATGAGCAGTTCTTC. This gives the protein CASSLAGLEGNEQFF.

The gene calls are TRBV5-4 and TRBJ2-2, with 8 bases fitting TRBD2. V lost 0 bases and J lost 0; bases outside the gene matches: 4. In germline, CDR1 is SGHNT, CDR2 YYREEE (reference sequence). There are 17 residues in the CDR3. CDR3: CASSLDGGGSNTGELFF. CDR3 in DNA: TGTGCCAGCAGCTTGGACGGCGGGGGGTCGAACACCGGGGAGCTGTTTTTT.

A single count supports this clone. The chain couples TRBV5-1 to TRBJ2-1; 10 bases line up with TRBD2. Germline loops: CDR1 SGHRS, CDR2 YFSETQ. This CDR3 has 16 amino acids. The V and J ends lost 1 base and 9 bases, in that order; junction bases with no gene match: 10. The CDR3 DNA follows: TGCGCCAGCAGCTTGAGGACAGCGGGGGGGGTGTCTGAGCAGTTCTTC. It yields the protein CASSLRTAGGVSEQFF.

The V and J genes are TRBV6-5 and TRBJ1-3; D not certain. Germline V gene sequence: CDR1 MNHEY, CDR2 SVGAGI. This CDR3 comprises 15 residues. The V end was cut by 7 bases, the J end by 0 bases, with 13 bases between. DNA for the CDR3: TGTGCCAGCACCCAATACGAGGGCTCTGGAAACACCATATATTTT. Its protein product is CASTQYEGSGNTIYF.

The chain carries TRBV19 and TRBJ1-6, with D possibly matching TRBD1 (5 bases). Trimming removed 5 bases at V and 7 bases at J, with 18 bases between. CDR3 size: 16 residues. CDR1 is LNHDA, CDR2 SQIVND, per germline (reference sequence). The CDR3 DNA follows: TGTGCCAGTAGTGTCGCCTCTCAGGGCGTCAATTCACCCCTCCACTTT. It encodes CASSVASQGVNSPLHF.

The genes are TRBV6-5 and TRBJ2-1, with D possibly matching TRBD1 (5 bases). The CDR3 is made up of 14 amino acids. Germline loops: CDR1 MNHEY, CDR2 SVGAGI. V lost 5 bases and J lost 5, with 13 bases in between. The CDR3 is CASSTETADNEQFF. The CDR3 DNA is TGTGCCAGCAGTACCGAGACAGCCGACAATGAGCAGTTCTTC.

The chain joins TRBV6-4 to TRBJ2-1; 9 nucleotides agree with TRBD2. V lost 4 bases to trimming and J lost 10 bases; unmatched junction nucleotides: 11. In germline, CDR1 is MRHNA, CDR2 SNTAGT. The CDR3 runs to 15 residues. The CDR3 nucleotides are TGTGCCAGCAGTGGAGTGGCGGGGGGGCAGGAGGAGCAGTTCTTC. It is translated as CASSGVAGGQEEQFF.

The table lists this clone with a count of one. The chain links TRBV13 to TRBJ1-1, with a tentative D call TRBD1 (5 bases). V gave up 4 bases and J gave up 3 bases, with 12 bases separating them. CDR1 and CDR2 from the germline V gene are PRHDT and FYEKMQ (reference sequence). The CDR3 runs 14 residues. In DNA, the CDR3 is TGTGCCAGCAGCTCTCGGGGGGAGGACACTGAAGCTTTCTTT. Translated: CASSSRGEDTEAFF.

This chain joins TRBV5-1 and TRBJ2-3; 15 bases fit TRBD2. CDR1 and CDR2 (germline): SGHRS, YFSETQ. Losses at the gene ends were 3 bases for V and 6 bases for J; bases not matched to a gene: 5. This CDR3 contains 16 residues. CDR3 nucleotides: TGCGCCAGCAGCTCCGGACTAGCGGGGGGGCTGGATACGCAGTATTTT. Its protein is CASSSGLAGGLDTQYF. The complete variable domain, with remaining parts taken from reference TRBV5-1 and TRBJ2-3, reads KAGVTQTPRYLIKTRGQQVTLSCSPISGHRSVSWYQQTPGQGLQFLFEYFSETQRNKGNFPGRFSGRQFSNSRSEMNVSTLELGDSALYLCASSSGLAGGLDTQYFGPGTRLTVL.

Only one count was recorded for this clone. The chain couples TRBV4-1 to TRBJ2-5; 10 nucleotides line up with TRBD1. With V trimmed by 1 base and J by 5 bases, 4 bases remained unmatched. The CDR3 runs to 15 residues. The germline V gene has CDR1 MGHRA and CDR2 YSYEKL. The CDR3 DNA sequence: TGCGCCAGCAGCCAAGGACGGGGACAGGGGGAGACCCAGTACTTC. It encodes CASSQGRGQGETQYF.

V gene TRBV30 combines with J gene TRBJ1-1, with D uncertain. Germline CDR1 GTSNPN, CDR2 SVGIG (reference sequence). The V gene lost 0 bases and the J gene lost 8 bases, with 7 bases spanning the gap. There are 11 residues in the CDR3. The CDR3 region has the DNA TGTGCCTGGAGTGTAGCCAGGGAAGCTTTCTTT. This gives the protein CAWSVAREAFF.

The rearrangement links TRBV4-1 to TRBJ1-3; tentatively, D is TRBD1 (5 bases). The germline V gene has CDR1 MGHRA and CDR2 YSYEKL. CDR3 size: 15 residues. V lost 1 base and J 5 bases, leaving 12 bases between the germline ends. The CDR3 nucleotides read TGCGCCAGCAGCCAAGGGGGCGGATTTAGAAACACCATATATTTT. Protein product: CASSQGGGFRNTIYF.

This clone appeared a single time. V and J are TRBV13 and TRBJ2-4; 7 bases line up with TRBD1. After removal of 5 bases from V and 8 bases from J, the junction contained 9 bases not matched to a gene. Germline V lookup: CDR1 PRHDT, CDR2 FYEKMQ (reference sequence). The CDR3 extends over 14 amino acids. The CDR3 is CASSTRQGRDIQYF. DNA of the CDR3: TGTGCCAGCAGCACAAGACAGGGTAGGGACATTCAGTACTTC.

The CDR3 loop reads CATRDTGDGEAFF. CDR3 sequence (DNA): TGTGCCACCCGCGACACCGGTGACGGTGAAGCTTTCTTT. The V gene is TRBV15, the J gene TRBJ1-1; D ambiguous. With 8 bases removed from V and 7 bases from J, the gap between germline ends came to 17 bases. Germline V gene lookup returns CDR1 LNHNV and CDR2 YYDKDF (reference sequence). The CDR3 is 13 amino acids.

This chain links TRBV7-3 with TRBJ1-1; D call uncertain. Trimming pared 0 bases from V and 3 bases from J, leaving 5 bases between. Per germline, CDR1 SGHTA and CDR2 FQGTGA. CDR3 length: 13 residues. CDR3 residues: CASSLTSDTEAFF. For the CDR3, the DNA is TGTGCCAGCAGCTTAACATCCGACACTGAAGCTTTCTTT. The variable domain in full, with the rest retrieved from reference TRBV7-3 and TRBJ1-1, is GAGVSQTPSNKVTEKGKYVELRCDPISGHTALYWYRQSLGQGPEFLIYFQGTGAADDSGLPNDRFFAVRPEGSVSTLKIQRTERGDSAVYLCASSLTSDTEAFFGQGTRLTVV.

V gene TRBV5-6 combines with J gene TRBJ2-5; the D gene is possibly TRBD1 (6 bases). The CDR3 loop spans 15 amino acids. Trimming removed 4 bases at V and 3 bases at J, with 16 bases between. Germline assignment: CDR1 SGHDT and CDR2 YYEEEE. The CDR3 DNA follows: TGTGCCAGCAGCGGCGGGCTCGGACAGAAAGAGACCCAGTACTTC. The encoded protein is CASSGGLGQKETQYF. Full variable domain (remainder filled in from reference TRBV5-6 and TRBJ2-5): DAGVTQSPTHLIKTRGQQVTLRCSPKSGHDTVSWYQQALGQGPQFIFQYYEEEERQRGNFPDRFSGHQFPNYSSELNVNALLLGDSALYLCASSGGLGQKETQYFGPGTRLLVL.

The chain carries TRBV7-9 and TRBJ1-4, with 7 bases identical to TRBD1. There are 16 residues in the CDR3. Unmatched junction bases numbered 10, after V lost 4 bases and J lost 5 bases. The germline CDR1 and CDR2 sequences are SEHNR and FQNEAQ (reference sequence). CDR3 DNA: TGTGCCAGCAGCTCCCTAACGGGACAGCAGAATGAAAAACTGTTTTTT. This codes for CASSSLTGQQNEKLFF.

The CDR3 loop reads CASSKLLTPGTGEQETQYF. The CDR3 DNA sequence: TGTGCCAGCAGCAAATTACTTACCCCAGGGACAGGGGAACAAGAGACCCAGTACTTC. V is TRBV21-1 and J is TRBJ2-5; TRBD1, the table's D call, was not compared with the DNA. TRBV21-1 is an annotated pseudogene. The CDR3 is 19 residues long.

This chain links TRBV5-1 with TRBJ1-1, with D perhaps matching TRBD1 (5 bases). The germline gives CDR1 SGHRS, CDR2 YFSETQ. V lost 3 bases, J lost 3 bases, and 9 bases lay in between. CDR3 length equals 13 residues. As DNA, the CDR3 is TGCGCCAGCAGCTACCGACAGCACACTGAAGCTTTCTTT. The encoded protein is CASSYRQHTEAFF.

The chain employs TRBV10-1 and TRBJ2-7, with 8 positions matching TRBD1. The CDR3 extends over 14 amino acids. The J segment lost 2 bases and the V segment lost 5 bases, leaving 5 bases of the junction unmatched. The germline gives CDR1 WNHNN, CDR2 SYGVQD (reference sequence). CDR3: CASSLTGAPYEQYF. Here the CDR3 DNA reads TGCGCCAGCAGTTTGACAGGGGCGCCCTACGAGCAGTACTTC.

The chain joins TRBV7-2 to TRBJ2-7; no clear D. V lost 0 bases and J 4 bases, leaving 16 bases between the germline ends. CDR1 and CDR2 from the germline V gene are SGHTA and FQGNSA. This CDR3 region has 16 residues. The CDR3 DNA is TGTGCCAGCAGCTTAGCGCTAGACTCTTCTCCTTACGAGCAGTACTTC. Residues: CASSLALDSSPYEQYF.

This chain links TRBV28 with TRBJ2-3; TRBD2 matches 12 bases. V trimming: 5 bases; J trimming: 2 bases; junction bases outside the gene matches: 5. The CDR3 contains 16 residues. Germline V gene data show CDR1 as MDHEN and CDR2 as SYDVKM. CDR3 residues: CASSIRTSGVTDTQYF. CDR3 sequence (DNA): TGTGCCAGCAGTATAAGGACTAGCGGGGTCACAGATACGCAGTATTTT. The whole variable domain, filled in from reference TRBV28 and TRBJ2-3, reads DVKVTQSSRYLVKRTGEKVFLECVQDMDHENMFWYRQDPGLGLRLIYFSYDVKMKEKGDIPEGYSVSREKKERFSLILESASTNQTSMYLCASSIRTSGVTDTQYFGPGTRLTVL.

To note about this clone: At one end, the junction sequence differs from germline, possibly due to a read error. In the same sample, other DNA sequences code for this CDR3. The V and J genes are TRBV15 and TRBJ2-3, with TRBD2 matching 9 bases. This CDR3 is 18 amino acids long. Germline V lookup: CDR1 LNHNV, CDR2 YYDKDF (reference sequence). The CDR3 sequence: CATSRDLGGGALTDTQYF. In DNA, the CDR3 is TGTGCCACCAGCCGAGACTTGGGCGGGGGGGCTTTAACTGATACGCAGTATTTT.

The chain joins TRBV30 to TRBJ2-5; 11 positions match TRBD2. The CDR3 loop spans 16 amino acids. Germline CDR1 GTSNPN, CDR2 SVGIG (reference sequence). Trimming at V came to 0 bases and at J to 5 bases, leaving 8 bases not matched to a gene. As DNA, the CDR3 is TGTGCCTGGAGTGTAGTAGCGGGGGGGCCGGGGGAGACCCAGTACTTC. Translation: CAWSVVAGGPGETQYF.

The rearrangement joins TRBV2 to TRBJ1-2, with 10 bases identical to TRBD1. This CDR3 has 13 residues. CDR1 SNHLY and CDR2 FYNNEI come from the germline V gene. V shed 7 bases, J shed 7 bases, and the junction held 6 bases outside the gene matches. Here the CDR3 reads CASTGTGEGGYTF. CDR3 in DNA: TGTGCCAGCACCGGGACAGGGGAGGGTGGCTACACCTTC.

This chain uses TRBV11-3 with TRBJ1-5; the match to TRBD1 covers 11 bases. Germline assignment: CDR1 SGHNT and CDR2 YENEEA. V trimming: 4 bases; J trimming: 2 bases; junction bases outside the gene matches: 7. This CDR3 has 17 amino acids. The CDR3 is CASSSWTGGSGNQPQHF. The CDR3 DNA sequence: TGTGCCAGCAGCTCGTGGACAGGGGGCAGTGGCAATCAGCCCCAGCATTTT.